The 30 T cell receptor beta chains listed next were all sequenced from one sample in a study of T-cell reconstitution after alpha-beta-depleted transplantation in children listed by TCRdb under 2016. This sample's treatment or condition label indicates: allogeneic hematopoietic cell transplantation with graft depleted of TCRalphabeta T cells and CD19 B cells. Library construction relied on PCR. The data were produced on an Illumina HiSeq 2500. Molecular barcoding was employed in the preparation of TCR libraries, with unique molecular identifiers being used to normalize TCRbeta repertoire quantification. The public reads were reprocessed in TCRdb via fastp at Q25 and MiXCR, keeping in-frame beta chains. Each entry merges the rows of one CDR3 protein and shows their most common DNA and genes. Across this sample there are approximately 520,000 distinct CDR3 sequences, with approximately 10% seen only once. Clones ranked in the top ten supply 13% to 15% of the sample.

The starting material was PBMCs, mostly from graft donor cells, obtained 180 days after TCRalphabeta/CD19-depleted stem cell transplant. Receptors were obtained from a female patient aged 2-10 years who had a stem cell transplant for aplastic anemia, so the T cells may come from the graft donor.

This chain's CDR3 is CASTARQRSGYTF. Here the CDR3 DNA reads TGTGCCAGCACCGCGCGGCAGAGGTCTGGCTACACCTTC. This chain joins TRBV28 and TRBJ1-2; D remains ambiguous. Trimming pared 7 bases from V and 7 bases from J, leaving 16 bases between. The CDR3 is 13 residues long. Germline V gene sequence: CDR1 MDHEN, CDR2 SYDVKM.

The rearrangement uses TRBV28 and TRBJ2-2; D gene uncertain. The CDR3 covers 15 residues. Germline V CDR1 and CDR2: MDHEN, SYDVKM. V was clipped by 5 bases and J by 3 bases, with 13 bases between them. This CDR3 is CASSPDWFHTGELFF. The CDR3 DNA follows: TGTGCCAGCAGTCCCGACTGGTTTCACACCGGGGAGCTGTTTTTT.

This chain uses TRBV30 with TRBJ2-1; 9 bases map to TRBD2. Germline V CDR1 and CDR2: GTSNPN, SVGIG (reference sequence). J gave up 9 bases and V 0 bases, and 9 bases lay outside the gene matches. CDR3 length: 15 residues. CDR3 loop: CAWSVGGGRASEQFF. The CDR3 DNA is TGTGCCTGGAGTGTCGGCGGCGGGAGGGCCAGTGAGCAGTTCTTC.

This clonotype was counted only a few times. CDR3 sequence: CATSNVKGQTKGGYTF. CDR3 DNA sequence: TGTGCCACCAGCAACGTTAAGGGACAGACTAAGGGGGGCTACACCTTC. This rearrangement joins TRBV15 to TRBJ1-2; 7 bases fit TRBD1. The CDR3 has 16 amino acids. Trimming removed 4 bases from V and 8 bases from J; junction bases left unmatched: 16. CDR1 is LNHNV, CDR2 YYDKDF, per germline (reference sequence).

The rearrangement joins TRBV5-1 to TRBJ2-1; D is perhaps TRBD2 (5 bases). The CDR3 has 15 residues. Germline-derived CDR1 and CDR2 are SGHRS and YFSETQ. The V end was cut by 4 bases, the J end by 4 bases, with 15 bases between. The CDR3 loop is CASSLQDFLYNEQFF. In DNA form, the CDR3 reads TGCGCCAGCAGCCTTCAGGACTTTCTATACAATGAGCAGTTCTTC.

A note on this clonotype: Germline and junction disagree at one end, which may indicate a read error. The gene calls are TRBV4-2 and TRBJ2-1; perhaps TRBD2 as D (6 bases). Germline CDR1 is LGHNA and CDR2 is YNFKEQ. The CDR3 sequence is 16 residues long. CDR3 protein: CASSQAGLASYNAQFF. The CDR3 DNA reads as TGTGCCAGCAGCCAAGCAGGGCTAGCGTCCTACAATGCGCAGTTCTTC.

This clonotype was picked up a small number of times. The gene calls are TRBV2 and TRBJ1-5, with D perhaps TRBD1 (5 bases). Germline CDR1 is SNHLY and CDR2 is FYNNEI. V was trimmed by 6 bases and J by 1 base, leaving 13 bases between them. The CDR3 has 15 residues. CDR3 bases: TGTGCCAGCAGCCTACCTACAGGAAGCAATCAGCCCCAGCATTTT. This gives the protein CASSLPTGSNQPQHF.

This clonotype was observed a few times. The J gene is TRBJ2-2, the V gene TRBV7-8; D perhaps matches TRBD2 (5 bases). CDR3 size: 15 residues. The V end lost 1 base, the J end lost 6 bases, and 12 bases lay between the germline ends. CDR1 and CDR2 from the germline V gene are SGHVS and FQNEAQ. The CDR3: CASSLGKEDPGELFF. CDR3 nucleotide sequence: TGTGCCAGCAGCTTAGGCAAGGAGGATCCCGGGGAGCTGTTTTTT.

The chain links TRBV7-2 to TRBJ1-2; 8 nucleotides agree with TRBD1. CDR1 and CDR2 (germline): SGHTA, FQGNSA. Trimming cost V 0 bases and J 7 bases; bases outside gene matches: 10. The CDR3 sequence is 16 residues long. The CDR3 protein is CASSLAQPGGFFGYTF. CDR3 DNA sequence: TGTGCCAGCAGCTTAGCGCAACCAGGGGGCTTTTTTGGCTACACCTTC. Combining the CDR3 with reference TRBV7-2 and TRBJ1-2 gives the whole variable domain GAGVSQSPSNKVTEKGKDVELRCDPISGHTALYWYRQSLGQGLEFLIYFQGNSAPDKSGLPSDRFSAERTGGSVSTLTIQRTQQEDSAVYLCASSLAQPGGFFGYTFGSGTRLTVV.

This chain connects TRBV4-3 to TRBJ2-6, with D tentatively TRBD1 (5 bases). Germline lookup yields CDR1 LGHNA and CDR2 YSLEER. The V end was cut by 0 bases, the J end by 4 bases, with 13 bases between. This CDR3 region has 17 residues. The CDR3 is CASSQDWQGAGANVLTF. CDR3 sequence (DNA): TGCGCCAGCAGCCAAGATTGGCAGGGCGCCGGGGCCAACGTCCTGACTTTC.

Points on this clonotype: A much more abundant neighbour one base away suggests this may be a read error. This chain connects TRBV14 to TRBJ2-2, with D perhaps matching TRBD2 (5 bases). The CDR3 has 14 residues. In germline, CDR1 is SGHDN, CDR2 FVKESK. DNA of the CDR3: TGTGCCAGCAGTCAGACCGGGTTCACCGGGGAGCGGTTTTTT. Its protein product is CASSQTGFTGERFF.

This clonotype was recorded a few times. The J gene is TRBJ2-5, the V gene TRBV15; no definite D call. CDR3 length: 14 residues. The V end was cut by 1 base, the J end by 4 bases, with 10 bases between. Germline CDR1 and CDR2: LNHNV and YYDKDF (reference sequence). The CDR3: CATSRAPTIETQYF. CDR3 in DNA: TGTGCCACCAGCAGAGCCCCCACCATAGAGACCCAGTACTTC.

Ten or more counts support this clonotype. The V gene is TRBV5-1, the J gene TRBJ1-1; D not certain. V dropped 0 bases and J dropped 0 bases, with 9 bases sitting between them. Per the germline V gene, CDR1 is SGHRS and CDR2 is YFSETQ. The CDR3 totals 15 residues. This chain's CDR3 is CASSLGARLNTEAFF. For the CDR3, the DNA is TGCGCCAGCAGCTTGGGGGCAAGGTTGAACACTGAAGCTTTCTTT. Variable domain in full (rest from reference TRBV5-1 and TRBJ1-1): KAGVTQTPRYLIKTRGQQVTLSCSPISGHRSVSWYQQTPGQGLQFLFEYFSETQRNKGNFPGRFSGRQFSNSRSEMNVSTLELGDSALYLCASSLGARLNTEAFFGQGTRLTVV.

This rearrangement joins TRBV6-1 to TRBJ2-7; the D is unclear. The germline V gene has CDR1 MNHNS and CDR2 SASEGT. This CDR3 comprises 13 residues. V lost 2 bases and J 3 bases, leaving 8 bases between the germline ends. The CDR3 DNA sequence: TGTGCCAGCAGTGAAAGGGTAGGCTACGAGCAGTACGTC. Its protein is CASSERVGYEQYV.

The chain combines TRBV7-3 with TRBJ2-2; tentative D call: TRBD2 (6 bases). The germline gives CDR1 SGHTA, CDR2 FQGTGA. The CDR3 loop spans 14 amino acids. Trimming stripped 1 base from V and 7 bases from J, with 10 bases between. The CDR3 nucleotides read TGTGCCAGCAGCTTAAGAGGGAGGAGCGGGGAGCTGTTTTTT. Protein product: CASSLRGRSGELFF.

Only a few counts were recorded for this clonotype. The J gene is TRBJ2-5, the V gene TRBV25-1, with D perhaps TRBD2 (6 bases). The V and J ends lost 8 bases and 5 bases respectively, with 15 bases between them. CDR3 size: 13 residues. Germline loops: CDR1 MGHDK, CDR2 SYGVNS. CDR3 in DNA: TGTGCCAGCCGGGCGGGGACCGGGGAGACCCAGTACTTC. This gives the protein CASRAGTGETQYF.

In its sample, this clonotype was seen a few times. The chain links TRBV24-1 to TRBJ2-2, with 8 bases identical to TRBD1. The J segment lost 2 bases and the V segment lost 1 base, leaving 8 bases of the junction unmatched. The CDR3 has 18 amino acids. Germline values: CDR1 KGHDR, CDR2 SFDVKD. Here the CDR3 DNA reads TGTGCCACCAGTGATTTCCCCGGGACAGGTTTTAACACCGGGGAGCTGTTTTTT. Residues: CATSDFPGTGFNTGELFF.

The chain uses TRBV29-1 and TRBJ2-3, with 7 bases identical to TRBD2. CDR1 is SQVTM, CDR2 ANQGSEA, per germline. This CDR3 region has 14 residues. Trimming took 4 bases from V and 2 from J; bases not matched to a gene: 6. The CDR3 DNA reads TGCAGCGTTGTAAGCGGGATCTTCACAGATACGCAGTATTTT. It codes for CSVVSGIFTDTQYF.

The rearrangement joins TRBV20-1 to TRBJ2-3; D gene uncertain. Germline CDR1 reads DFQATT; CDR2 reads SNEGSKA (reference sequence). The CDR3 spans 11 residues. With 5 bases removed from V and 4 bases from J, the gap between germline ends came to 7 bases. CDR3 sequence reads: CSAGPADTQYF. The CDR3 bases are TGCAGTGCTGGTCCTGCAGATACGCAGTATTTT.

The V call is TRBV19, the J call TRBJ2-7; D unresolved. V was pared by 4 bases and J by 0 bases, with 7 bases between. CDR1 is LNHDA, CDR2 SQIVND, per germline (reference sequence). The CDR3 totals 13 residues. The DNA of the CDR3 is TGTGCCAGTAGTAAGGGATTCTCCTACGAGCAGTACGTC. Protein product: CASSKGFSYEQYV.

This clonotype was seen at least ten times. The chain uses TRBV7-2 and TRBJ2-1; D may be TRBD2 (6 bases). The CDR3 is 16 amino acids. Trimming left V 5 bases short and J 0 bases short, with 14 bases between. In germline, CDR1 is SGHTA, CDR2 FQGNSA. The DNA of the CDR3 is TGTGCCAGCAGCCCGCGCTTAGCGGCCTCCTACAATGAGCAGTTCTTC. Amino acid sequence: CASSPRLAASYNEQFF.

The sample holds a few counts of this clonotype. The V and J genes are TRBV5-5 and TRBJ2-1; 8 positions agree with TRBD2. The V and J ends lost 0 bases and 0 bases, in that order; junction bases with no gene match: 8. The germline CDR1 and CDR2 sequences are SGHKS and YYEKEE (reference sequence). The CDR3 is 18 residues long. The chain's CDR3 is CASSLASGSRSSYNEQFF. CDR3 DNA sequence: TGTGCCAGCAGCTTGGCGAGCGGGAGCCGCAGCTCCTACAATGAGCAGTTCTTC.

This clonotype has a handful of counts. A read error may produce the germline difference seen at one junction end. J is TRBJ1-5 and V is TRBV6-2 or TRBV6-3; D unclear. Germline CDR1 is MNHEY and CDR2 is SVGEGT. CDR3 length equals 13 residues. The CDR3 here is CASNYEANQPQHF. CDR3 DNA sequence: TGTGCCAGCAATTACGAGGCGAATCAGCCCCAGCATTTT.

Points on this clonotype: The junction does not match germline at one end; this may be a read error. The CDR3 bases are TGCAGTGCTAGGGTGGGCCTTGGCTCTGGGGCCAACGGCCTGACTTTC. Translating it yields CSARVGLGSGANGLTF. V gene TRBV20-1 combines with J gene TRBJ2-6; maybe TRBD1 (5 bases). This CDR3 is built from 16 residues. Per the germline V gene, CDR1 is DFQATT and CDR2 is SNEGSKA (reference sequence).

Only a few counts were recorded for this clonotype. CDR3 nucleotides: TGTGCCAGCAGTTTAAGAGACTTAGGACAGGAAGCTTTCTTT. Amino acid sequence: CASSLRDLGQEAFF. The chain combines TRBV12-3 or TRBV12-4 with TRBJ1-1; possibly TRBD1 for D (6 bases). V lost 2 bases and J 8 bases, leaving 15 bases between the germline ends. The CDR3 has 14 residues.

This clonotype has more than one count but fewer than ten. The gene calls are TRBV24-1 and TRBJ2-3, with D perhaps matching TRBD2 (5 bases). V lost 4 bases to trimming and J lost 2 bases, with 15 bases between them. From germline, CDR1 is KGHDR and CDR2 SFDVKD. The CDR3 sequence is 16 residues long. CDR3 loop: CATSESGRPNTDTQYF. The CDR3, as DNA: TGTGCCACCAGTGAAAGCGGACGGCCTAACACAGATACGCAGTATTTT.

The CDR3 here is CSALNSATGHPYV. The CDR3 DNA is TGCAGTGCTCTTAACTCGGCTACAGGGCACCCGTACGTC. The J gene is TRBJ2-7, the V gene TRBV20-1; maybe TRBD1 (6 bases). Germline-derived CDR1 and CDR2 are DFQATT and SNEGSKA (reference sequence). CDR3 length: 13 amino acids. The V end lost 5 bases, the J end lost 12 bases, and 23 bases lay between the germline ends.

This clonotype was observed many times. The rearrangement joins TRBV5-1 to TRBJ2-5; no firm D call. The ends were cut back, 0 bases at V and 5 bases at J, with 5 bases in the middle. CDR3 size: 12 residues. Per the germline V gene, CDR1 is SGHRS and CDR2 is YFSETQ. DNA of the CDR3: TGCGCCAGCAGCTTGGGTGCGGAGACCCAGTACTTC. Encoded protein: CASSLGAETQYF.

Here the CDR3 reads CASSSIDSQETQYF. CDR3 coding DNA: TGTGCCAGCTCATCTATTGACAGCCAAGAGACCCAGTACTTC. The V gene is TRBV18, the J gene TRBJ2-5, with D perhaps TRBD1 (5 bases). V was shortened by 5 bases and J by 1 base, with 11 bases between the two germline ends. CDR1 and CDR2 (germline): KGHSH, LQKENI. This CDR3 is built from 14 residues.

This clonotype was recorded only once. The chain combines TRBV29-1 with TRBJ1-1, with 8 bases identical to TRBD1. CDR3 length equals 14 residues. V lost 5 bases and J lost 1; bases outside the gene matches: 6. Germline CDR1 is SQVTM and CDR2 is ANQGSEA. CDR3 coding DNA: TGCAGCGTTAGGACAGGGAAGACGAACACTGAAGCTTTCTTT. It yields the protein CSVRTGKTNTEAFF.